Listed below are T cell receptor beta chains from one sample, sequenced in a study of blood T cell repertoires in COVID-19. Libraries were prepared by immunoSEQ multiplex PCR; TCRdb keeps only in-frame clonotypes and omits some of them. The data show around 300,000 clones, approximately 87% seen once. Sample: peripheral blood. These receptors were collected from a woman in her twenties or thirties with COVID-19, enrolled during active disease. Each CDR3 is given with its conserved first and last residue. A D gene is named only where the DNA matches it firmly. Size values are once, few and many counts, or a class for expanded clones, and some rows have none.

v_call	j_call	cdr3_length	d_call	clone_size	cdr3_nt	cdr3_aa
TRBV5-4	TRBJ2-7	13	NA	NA	TGTGCCAGCAGCTTCGGGGATGCGTACGAGCAGTACTTC	CASSFGDAYEQYF
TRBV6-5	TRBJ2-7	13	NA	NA	TGTGCCAGCAGTTACCAACTAGGGTACGAGCAGTACTTC	CASSYQLGYEQYF
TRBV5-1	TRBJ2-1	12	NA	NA	TGCGCCAGCAGCAAGGGGGACAATGAGCAGTTCTTC	CASSKGDNEQFF
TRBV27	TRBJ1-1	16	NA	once	TGTGCCAGCAGTTTAGTGACGGGGGGGCCCCTCACTGAAGCTTTCTTT	CASSLVTGGPLTEAFF
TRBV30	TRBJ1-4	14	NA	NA	TGTGCCTGGAGTATTACAGGGAAGGGTGAAAAACTGTTTTTT	CAWSITGKGEKLFF
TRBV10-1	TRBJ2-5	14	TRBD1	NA	TGCGCCAGCAGTGAGAGGGACAGTCGCGAGACCCAGTACTTC	CASSERDSRETQYF
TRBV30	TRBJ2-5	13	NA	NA	TGTGCCTGGAGTGTGGGGGGGCGAGAGACCCAGTACTTC	CAWSVGGRETQYF
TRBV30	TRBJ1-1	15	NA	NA	TGTGCCTGGAGTATGGCAGGGACTAGCGGCACTGAAGCTTTCTTT	CAWSMAGTSGTEAFF
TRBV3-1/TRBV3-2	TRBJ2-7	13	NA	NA	TGTGCCAGCAGCCAAACTGAATTCTACGAGCAGTACTTC	CASSQTEFYEQYF
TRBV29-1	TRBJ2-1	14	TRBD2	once	TGCAGCGCGACCGGGACTAGCGTGTACAATGAGCAGTTCTTC	CSATGTSVYNEQFF
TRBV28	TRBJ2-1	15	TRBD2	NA	TGTGCCAGCAGGCCTAGCGGGAGCTCCTACAATGAGCAGTTCTTC	CASRPSGSSYNEQFF
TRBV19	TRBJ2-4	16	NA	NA	TGTGCCAGTAGTATTTCCCAGACTCGGTACAAAAACATTCAGTACTTC	CASSISQTRYKNIQYF
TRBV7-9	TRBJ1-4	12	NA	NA	TGTGCCAGCAGCCCGGGTGGGGGCGATGAATTTTTT	CASSPGGGDEFF
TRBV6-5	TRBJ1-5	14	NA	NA	TGTGCCAGCAGTCCCACCAGTAGCAATCAGCCCCAGCATTTT	CASSPTSSNQPQHF
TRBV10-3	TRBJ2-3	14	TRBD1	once	TGTGCCATCAGTGGGGGGACAGACCTAGATACGCAGTATTTT	CAISGGTDLDTQYF
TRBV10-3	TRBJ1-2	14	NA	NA	TGTGCCATCAGCGAGTCGGGGCGAAAGGAGGGCTACACCTTC	CAISESGRKEGYTF
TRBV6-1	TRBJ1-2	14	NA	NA	TGTGCCAGCAGTGAAGCGGCAGGGAACTATGGCTACACCTTC	CASSEAAGNYGYTF
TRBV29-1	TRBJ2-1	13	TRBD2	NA	TGCAGCGTCGGACTAGCGGCCTACAATGAGCAGTTCTTC	CSVGLAAYNEQFF
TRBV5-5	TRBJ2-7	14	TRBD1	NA	TGTGCCAGCAGCCTCGGGACAGGCTTCTACGAGCAGTACTTC	CASSLGTGFYEQYF
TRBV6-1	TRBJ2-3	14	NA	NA	TGTGCCAGCAGTGATTACGGGAGCACAGATACGCAGTATTTT	CASSDYGSTDTQYF
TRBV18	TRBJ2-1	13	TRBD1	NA	TGTGCCAGCTCACCCGGGACAGGGAATGAGCAGTTCTTC	CASSPGTGNEQFF
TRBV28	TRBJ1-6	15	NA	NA	TGTGCCAGCAGTTTAGATCGGAGGGTTCCATCACCCCTCCACTTT	CASSLDRRVPSPLHF
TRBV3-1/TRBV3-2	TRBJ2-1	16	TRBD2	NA	TGTGCCAGCAGCGCCTCCTCAGGCGGGAGGGCTGGTGAGCAGTTCTTC	CASSASSGGRAGEQFF
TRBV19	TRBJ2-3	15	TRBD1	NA	TGTGCCAGTAGTCCCCGGACAGGGTTCGCAGATACGCAGTATTTT	CASSPRTGFADTQYF
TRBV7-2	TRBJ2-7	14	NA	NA	TGTGCCAGCAGCCACCGACAGGATATGGACGAGCAGTACTTC	CASSHRQDMDEQYF
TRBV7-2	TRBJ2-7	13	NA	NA	TGTGCCAGCAGCTTAGCCGGAGCCTACGAGCAGTACTTC	CASSLAGAYEQYF
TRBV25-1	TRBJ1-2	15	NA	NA	TGTGCCAGCAGTGAATCCGTGGGGCTGCACTATGGCTACACCTTC	CASSESVGLHYGYTF
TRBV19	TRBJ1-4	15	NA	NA	TGTGCCAGTAGTATTGTTCGGGACATCCAAGAAAAACTGTTTTTT	CASSIVRDIQEKLFF
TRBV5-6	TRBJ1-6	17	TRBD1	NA	TGTGCCAGCAGCTTGGGGCAGGGGGCTCCCTATAATTCACCCCTCCACTTT	CASSLGQGAPYNSPLHF
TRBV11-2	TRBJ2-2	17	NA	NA	TGTGCCAGCAGCTTAGACTATCCGGGTTCGAACACCGGGGAGCTGTTTTTT	CASSLDYPGSNTGELFF
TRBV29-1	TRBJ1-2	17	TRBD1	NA	TGCAGCGTTGCCCCCCTCCTACAGGGGTCCTCTAACTATGGCTACACCTTC	CSVAPLLQGSSNYGYTF
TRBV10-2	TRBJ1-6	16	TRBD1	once	TGCGCCAGCAGGGACCTAACGGGACAGAAAAATTCACCCCTCCACTTT	CASRDLTGQKNSPLHF
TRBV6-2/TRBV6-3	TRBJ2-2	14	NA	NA	TGTGCCAGCAGCTGGATCGGGTCTAACGGGGAGCTGTTTTTT	CASSWIGSNGELFF
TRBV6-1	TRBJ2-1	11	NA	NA	TGTGCCAGCAGTGACATGAGGGAAAAGTTCTTC	CASSDMREKFF
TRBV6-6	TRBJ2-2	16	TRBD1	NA	TGTGCCAGCAGTTCCCCGGACAGGTCGAACACCGGGGAGCTGTTTTTT	CASSSPDRSNTGELFF
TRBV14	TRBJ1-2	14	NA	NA	TGTGCCAGCAGCCGTGACAGGATAGGGACTGGCTACACCTTC	CASSRDRIGTGYTF
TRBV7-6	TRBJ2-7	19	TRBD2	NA	TGTGCCAGCAGCAGAACCGGGACTAGCGGGTCACCGGTCTCCTACGAGCAGTACTTC	CASSRTGTSGSPVSYEQYF
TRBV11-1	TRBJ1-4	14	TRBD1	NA	TGTGCCAGCAGCCGGACAGGGAGTAATGAAAAACTGTTTTTT	CASSRTGSNEKLFF
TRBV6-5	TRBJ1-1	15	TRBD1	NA	TGTGCCAGCAAGGGGACCGGGACAGGGGTCGCTGAAGCTTTCTTT	CASKGTGTGVAEAFF
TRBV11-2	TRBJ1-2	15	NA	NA	TGTGCCAGCAGCCCCGGAGCAGGGGTTCAATATGGCTACACCTTC	CASSPGAGVQYGYTF
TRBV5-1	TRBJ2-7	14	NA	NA	TGCGCCAGCGGAACAGGTTCTTCAACCTACGAGCAGTACTTC	CASGTGSSTYEQYF
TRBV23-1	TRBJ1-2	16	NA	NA	TGCGCCAGCAGTCCGAGGGGGAACCGGGCTAACTATGGCTACACCTTC	CASSPRGNRANYGYTF
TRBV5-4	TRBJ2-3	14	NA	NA	TGTGCCAGCAGCTACGGACTAAGCACAGATACGCAGTATTTT	CASSYGLSTDTQYF
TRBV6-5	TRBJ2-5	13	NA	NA	TGTGCCAGCAGTTACAGGGGTTGGGAGACCCAGTACTTC	CASSYRGWETQYF
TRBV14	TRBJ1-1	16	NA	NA	TGTGCCAGCAGCCAAGAACTTTTAAGGGCGGGTACTGAAGCTTTCTTT	CASSQELLRAGTEAFF
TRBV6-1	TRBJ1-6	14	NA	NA	TGTGCCAGCAGTGAAGTCCCCAAGGGGTCACCCCTCCACTTT	CASSEVPKGSPLHF
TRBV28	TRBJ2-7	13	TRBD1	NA	TGTGCCAGCAGTGGAACAGGGGGCTACGAGCAGTACTTC	CASSGTGGYEQYF